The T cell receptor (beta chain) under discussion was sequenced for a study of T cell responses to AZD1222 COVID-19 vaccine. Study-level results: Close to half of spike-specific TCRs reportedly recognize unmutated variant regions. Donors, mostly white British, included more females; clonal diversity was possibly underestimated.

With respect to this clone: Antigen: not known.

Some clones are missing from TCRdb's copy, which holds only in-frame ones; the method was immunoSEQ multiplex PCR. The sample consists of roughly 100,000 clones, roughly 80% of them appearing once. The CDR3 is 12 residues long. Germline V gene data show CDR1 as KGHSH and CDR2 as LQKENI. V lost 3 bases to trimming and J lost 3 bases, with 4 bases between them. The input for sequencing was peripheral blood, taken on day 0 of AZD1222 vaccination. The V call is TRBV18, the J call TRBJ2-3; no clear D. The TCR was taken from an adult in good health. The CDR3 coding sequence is TGTGCCAGCTCACCCGGTACAGATACGCAGTATTTT. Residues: CASSPGTDTQYF.